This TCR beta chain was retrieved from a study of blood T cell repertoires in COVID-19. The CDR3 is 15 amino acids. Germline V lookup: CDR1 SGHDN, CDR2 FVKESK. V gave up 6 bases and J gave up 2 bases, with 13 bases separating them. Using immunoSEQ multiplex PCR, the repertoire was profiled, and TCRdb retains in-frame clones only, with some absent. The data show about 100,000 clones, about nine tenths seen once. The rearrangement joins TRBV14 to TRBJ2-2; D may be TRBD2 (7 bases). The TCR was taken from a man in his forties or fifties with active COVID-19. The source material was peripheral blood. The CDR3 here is CASRPGGLNTGELFF. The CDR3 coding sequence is TGTGCCAGCAGACCGGGGGGCCTCAACACCGGGGAGCTGTTTTTT.